The entry that follows covers one T cell receptor beta chain sequence. This clone occurred a few times. Its antigen remains undetermined. Base-call qualities are not available, and no considerably larger clone is one nucleotide away. CDR1 is given as SEHNR and CDR2 as FQNEAQ, both from the germline V gene (reference sequence). Measured from the cysteine to the phenylalanine, the CDR3 is 13 residues long. Only the CDR3 portion is preserved as DNA: 39 bases, with reading frame beginning at the first base. The V end loses 1 base and the J end loses 4 bases, and a stretch of 8 bases separates them. The data were obtained in a study of blood T cell repertoires in COVID-19 (TCRdb year 2020). About the full investigation: Collaborator samples came from the United States, Italy and Spain and covered acute and convalescent phases of COVID-19. The material from the prospective study consisted of cDNA or gDNA derived from T cells, B-cell-depleted T cells, or PBMCs. Samples were obtained from the ongoing ImmuneRACE study (first 160 participants) and from 1,254 subjects provided by 6 global collaborators. The repertoires were released in a freely available public database intended as a resource for research on the immune response to SARS-CoV-2. A de-identified subject ID, COVID-19 status, age in years and sex were almost always included in the sample metadata. The dataset comprised deeply sampled blood TCRbeta repertoires from subjects exposed to, actively infected with, or recovered from COVID-19. HLA class I and class II types, where available, came from metadata supplied by the sample provider rather than from assay-based typing. What the authors observed across the whole study: How much clinical and demographic metadata was included differed by source and by participant, and the metadata was provided uncurated.

Participants in the prospective study were enrolled through a virtual design, were aged roughly 18 to 95 years, and lived in 24 United States geographic areas. In the prospective study, participants were assigned to cohorts based on the clinical history participants reported in a screening survey and a study questionnaire. In the prospective study, mobile phlebotomists collected whole blood, serum and a nasopharyngeal or oropharyngeal swab from each participant. Over a roughly 2-month period, participants in the prospective study had the option of providing additional blood draws and questionnaires. Before DNA extraction, prospective study blood samples were shipped either frozen or at room temperature. TCRbeta CDR3 regions were amplified from genomic DNA by means of the immunoSEQ Assay, a bias-controlled multiplex PCR. In the source study's methods: The number of nucleated cells in each sample was estimated by amplification of reference gene primers within the assay. Sequence reads were collapsed and filtered to measure the absolute abundance of every unique TCRbeta CDR3 rearrangement. For each sample, productive Simpson clonality was calculated as the square root of Simpson's diversity index over productive rearrangements. In TCRdb, the immuneACCESS table is reduced to in-frame sequences with V and J assigned. These tables do not hold every clone; where another copy was compared, an unresolved V gene accounts for under half, and the others remain unexplained. V and J calls plus clone size are reproduced from that table; the DNA served to infer D and trimming. The sample table lists some 150,000 clones, 87% of them with a count of one. The ten biggest clones cover around 1.2% of the sample.

Sequencing was performed on PBMCs or T cells enriched from blood (not recorded which). The source of this sequence is a human donor with acute COVID-19. The donor label of this sample is uncertain. This chain joins TRBV7-9 to TRBJ2-7; TRBD1 is possibly the D segment (6 matching bases). The CDR3 loop reads CASSLGGLYEQYF. The DNA sequence is given as TGTGCCAGCAGCTTAGGGGGGCTATACGAGCAGTACTTC.